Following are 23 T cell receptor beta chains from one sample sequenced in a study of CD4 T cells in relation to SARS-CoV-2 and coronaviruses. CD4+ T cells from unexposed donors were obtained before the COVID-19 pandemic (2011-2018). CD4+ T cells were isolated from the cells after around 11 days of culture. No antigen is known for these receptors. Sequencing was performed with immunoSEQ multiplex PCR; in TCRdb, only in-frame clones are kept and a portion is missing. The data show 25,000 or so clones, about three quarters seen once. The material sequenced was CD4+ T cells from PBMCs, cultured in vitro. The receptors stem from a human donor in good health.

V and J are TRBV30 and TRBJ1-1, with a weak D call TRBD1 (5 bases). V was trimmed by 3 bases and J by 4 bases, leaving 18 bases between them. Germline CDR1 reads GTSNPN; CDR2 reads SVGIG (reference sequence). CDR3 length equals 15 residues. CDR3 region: CAWSDGARGATEAFF. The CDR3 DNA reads TGTGCCTGGAGCGACGGGGCCCGAGGGGCCACTGAAGCTTTCTTT. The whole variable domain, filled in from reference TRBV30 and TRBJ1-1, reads SQTIHQWPATLVQPVGSPLSLECTVEGTSNPNLYWYRQAAGRGLQLLFYSVGIGQISSEVPQNLSASRPQDRQFILSSKKLLLSDSGFYLCAWSDGARGATEAFFGQGTRLTVV.

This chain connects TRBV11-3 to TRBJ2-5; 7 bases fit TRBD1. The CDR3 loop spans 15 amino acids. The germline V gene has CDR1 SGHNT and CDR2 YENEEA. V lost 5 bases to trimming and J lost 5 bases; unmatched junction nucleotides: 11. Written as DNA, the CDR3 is TGTGCCAGCAGCGCTCGACAGGGAAGCTTGGAGACCCAGTACTTC. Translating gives CASSARQGSLETQYF. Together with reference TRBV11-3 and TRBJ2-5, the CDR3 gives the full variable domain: EAGVVQSPRYKIIEKKQPVAFWCNPISGHNTLYWYLQNLGQGPELLIRYENEEAVDDSQLPKDRFSAERLKGVDSTLKIQPAELGDSAVYLCASSARQGSLETQYFGPGTRLLVL.

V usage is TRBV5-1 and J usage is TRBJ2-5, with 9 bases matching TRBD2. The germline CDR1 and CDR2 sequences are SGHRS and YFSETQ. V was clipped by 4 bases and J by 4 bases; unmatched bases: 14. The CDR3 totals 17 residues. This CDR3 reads CASSPRGAGGSRETQYF. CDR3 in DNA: TGCGCCAGCAGCCCCAGAGGAGCGGGGGGTTCAAGAGAGACCCAGTACTTC.

CDR3 sequence (DNA): TGTGCCAGCAGCCTACGGGGAAGTTTAACTGAAGCTTTCTTT. Translating it yields CASSLRGSLTEAFF. This rearrangement joins TRBV2 to TRBJ1-1; D gene uncertain. The CDR3 runs 14 residues. Germline CDR1 reads SNHLY; CDR2 reads FYNNEI. V lost 6 bases and J 5 bases, leaving 16 bases between the germline ends.

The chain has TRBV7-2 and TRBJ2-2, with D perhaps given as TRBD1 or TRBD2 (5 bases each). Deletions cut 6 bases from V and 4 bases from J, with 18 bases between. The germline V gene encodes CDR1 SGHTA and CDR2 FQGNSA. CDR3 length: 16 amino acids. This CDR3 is CASRPPGLALTGELFF. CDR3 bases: TGTGCCAGCAGACCACCAGGGCTAGCCCTCACCGGGGAGCTGTTTTTT. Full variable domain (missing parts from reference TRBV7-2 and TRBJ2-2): GAGVSQSPSNKVTEKGKDVELRCDPISGHTALYWYRQSLGQGLEFLIYFQGNSAPDKSGLPSDRFSAERTGGSVSTLTIQRTQQEDSAVYLCASRPPGLALTGELFFGEGSRLTVL.

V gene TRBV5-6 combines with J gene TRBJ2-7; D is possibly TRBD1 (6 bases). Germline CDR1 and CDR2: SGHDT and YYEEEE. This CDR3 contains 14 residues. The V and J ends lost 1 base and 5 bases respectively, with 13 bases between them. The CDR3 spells CASSLITGQHEQYF. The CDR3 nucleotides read TGTGCCAGCAGCTTGATTACAGGGCAGCACGAGCAGTACTTC. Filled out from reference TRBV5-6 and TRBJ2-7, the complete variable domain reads DAGVTQSPTHLIKTRGQQVTLRCSPKSGHDTVSWYQQALGQGPQFIFQYYEEEERQRGNFPDRFSGHQFPNYSSELNVNALLLGDSALYLCASSLITGQHEQYFGPGTRLTVT.

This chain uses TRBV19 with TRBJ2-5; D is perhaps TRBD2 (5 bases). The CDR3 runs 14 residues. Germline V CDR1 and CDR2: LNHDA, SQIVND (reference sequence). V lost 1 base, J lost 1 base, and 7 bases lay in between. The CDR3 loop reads CASSIGGSQETQYF. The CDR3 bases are TGTGCCAGTAGTATAGGAGGGAGCCAAGAGACCCAGTACTTC. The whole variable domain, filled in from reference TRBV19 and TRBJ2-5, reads DGGITQSPKYLFRKEGQNVTLSCEQNLNHDAMYWYRQDPGQGLRLIYYSQIVNDFQKGDIAEGYSVSREKKESFPLTVTSAQKNPTAFYLCASSIGGSQETQYFGPGTRLLVL.

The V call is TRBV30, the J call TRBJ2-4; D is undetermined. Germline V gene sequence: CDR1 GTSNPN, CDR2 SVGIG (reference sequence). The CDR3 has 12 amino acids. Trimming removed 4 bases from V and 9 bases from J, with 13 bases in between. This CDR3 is CAWNRVNGIQYF. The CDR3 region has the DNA TGTGCCTGGAACCGGGTGAACGGCATTCAGTACTTC.

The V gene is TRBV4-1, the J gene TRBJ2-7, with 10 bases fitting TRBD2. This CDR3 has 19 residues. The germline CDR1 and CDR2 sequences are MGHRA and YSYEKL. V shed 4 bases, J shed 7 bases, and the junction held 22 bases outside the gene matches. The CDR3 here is CASSLYLAASGGNLGEQYF. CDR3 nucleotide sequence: TGCGCCAGCAGCCTTTATCTCGCCGCTAGCGGGGGTAACCTGGGGGAGCAGTACTTC.

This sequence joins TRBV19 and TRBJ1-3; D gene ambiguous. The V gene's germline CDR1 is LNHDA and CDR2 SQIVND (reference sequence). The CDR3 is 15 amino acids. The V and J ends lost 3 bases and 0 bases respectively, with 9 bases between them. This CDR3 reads CASSMTFDSGNTIYF. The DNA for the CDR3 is TGTGCCAGTAGTATGACGTTCGACTCTGGAAACACCATATATTTT.

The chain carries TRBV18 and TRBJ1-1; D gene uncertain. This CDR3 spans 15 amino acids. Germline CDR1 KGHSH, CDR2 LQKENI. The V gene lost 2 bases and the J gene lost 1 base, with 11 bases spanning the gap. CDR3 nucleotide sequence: TGTGCCAGCTCACCAGCGGCCAGCGCGAACACTGAAGCTTTCTTT. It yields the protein CASSPAASANTEAFF.

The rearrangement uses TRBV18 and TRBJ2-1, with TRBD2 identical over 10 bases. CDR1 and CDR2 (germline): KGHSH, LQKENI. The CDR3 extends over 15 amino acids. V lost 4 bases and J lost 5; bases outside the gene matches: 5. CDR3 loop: CASSQGLAINNEQFF. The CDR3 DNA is TGTGCCAGCTCACAGGGACTAGCGATAAACAATGAGCAGTTCTTC. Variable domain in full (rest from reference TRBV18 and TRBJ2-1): NAGVMQNPRHLVRRRGQEARLRCSPMKGHSHVYWYRQLPEEGLKFMVYLQKENIIDESGMPKERFSAEFPKEGPSILRIQQVVRGDSAAYFCASSQGLAINNEQFFGPGTRLTVL.

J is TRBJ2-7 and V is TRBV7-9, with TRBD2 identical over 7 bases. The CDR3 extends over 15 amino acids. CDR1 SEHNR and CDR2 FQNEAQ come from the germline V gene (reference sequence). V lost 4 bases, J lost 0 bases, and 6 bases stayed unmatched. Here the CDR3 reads CASSWGLKSSYEQYF. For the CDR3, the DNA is TGTGCCAGCAGCTGGGGACTAAAATCCTCCTACGAGCAGTACTTC. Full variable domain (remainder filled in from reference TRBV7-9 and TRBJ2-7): DTGVSQNPRHKITKRGQNVTFRCDPISEHNRLYWYRQTLGQGPEFLTYFQNEAQLEKSRLLSDRFSAERPKGSFSTLEIQRTEQGDSAMYLCASSWGLKSSYEQYFGPGTRLTVT.

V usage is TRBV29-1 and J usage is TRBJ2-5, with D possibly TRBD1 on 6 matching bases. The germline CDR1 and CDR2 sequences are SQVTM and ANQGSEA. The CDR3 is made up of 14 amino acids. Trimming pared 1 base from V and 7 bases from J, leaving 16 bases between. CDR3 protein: CSVEGGTYWGTQYF. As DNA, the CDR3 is TGCAGCGTTGAAGGGGGGACATACTGGGGGACCCAGTACTTC.

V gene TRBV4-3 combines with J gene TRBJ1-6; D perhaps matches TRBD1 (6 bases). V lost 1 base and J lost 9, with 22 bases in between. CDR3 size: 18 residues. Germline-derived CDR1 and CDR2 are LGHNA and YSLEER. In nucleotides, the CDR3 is TGCGCCAGCAGCCAAGCCGCCCGGGGGGGGCCCTTAGGTTCACCCCTCCACTTT. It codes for CASSQAARGGPLGSPLHF.

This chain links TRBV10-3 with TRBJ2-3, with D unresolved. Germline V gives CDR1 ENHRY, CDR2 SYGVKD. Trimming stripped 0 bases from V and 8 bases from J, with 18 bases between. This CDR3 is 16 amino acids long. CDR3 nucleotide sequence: TGTGCCATCAGTGAGTCACGGACGACGACGGTGGGTACGCAGTATTTT. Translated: CAISESRTTTVGTQYF.

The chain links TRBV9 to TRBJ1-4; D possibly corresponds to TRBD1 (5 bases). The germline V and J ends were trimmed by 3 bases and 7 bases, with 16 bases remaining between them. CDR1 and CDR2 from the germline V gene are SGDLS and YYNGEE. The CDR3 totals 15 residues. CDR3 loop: CASSATGTFSEKLFF. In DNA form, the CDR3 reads TGTGCCAGCAGCGCGACCGGGACCTTCAGTGAAAAACTGTTTTTT.

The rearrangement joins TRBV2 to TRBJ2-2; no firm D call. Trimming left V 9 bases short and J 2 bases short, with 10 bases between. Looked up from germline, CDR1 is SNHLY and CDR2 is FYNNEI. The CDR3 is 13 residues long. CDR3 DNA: TGTGCCAGTACGGCGCTAAACACCGGGGAGCTGTTTTTT. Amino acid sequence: CASTALNTGELFF.

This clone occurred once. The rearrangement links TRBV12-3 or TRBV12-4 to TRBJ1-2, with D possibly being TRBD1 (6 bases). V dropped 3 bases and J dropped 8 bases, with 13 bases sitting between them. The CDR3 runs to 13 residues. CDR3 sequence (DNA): TGTGCCAGCAGTTTTGTAACAGGGCTGGGCTACACCTTC. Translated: CASSFVTGLGYTF.

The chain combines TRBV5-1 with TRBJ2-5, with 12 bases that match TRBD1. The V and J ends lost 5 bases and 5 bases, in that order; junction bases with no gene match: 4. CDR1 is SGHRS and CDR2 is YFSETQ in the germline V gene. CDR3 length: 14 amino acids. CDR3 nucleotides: TGCGCCAGCAGAGGGACAGGGGGCGCGGAGACCCAGTACTTC. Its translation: CASRGTGGAETQYF.

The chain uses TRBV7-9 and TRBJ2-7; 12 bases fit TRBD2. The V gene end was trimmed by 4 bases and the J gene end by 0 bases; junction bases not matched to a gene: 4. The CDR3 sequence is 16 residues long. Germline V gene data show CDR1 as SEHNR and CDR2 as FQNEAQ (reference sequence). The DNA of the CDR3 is TGTGCCAGCAGCTCCGGACTAGCGGGAATCTCCTACGAGCAGTACTTC. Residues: CASSSGLAGISYEQYF.

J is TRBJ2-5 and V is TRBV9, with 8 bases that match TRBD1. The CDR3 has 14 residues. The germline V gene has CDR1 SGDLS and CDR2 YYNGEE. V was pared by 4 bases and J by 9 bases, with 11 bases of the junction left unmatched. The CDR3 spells CASSPSPDRASQYF. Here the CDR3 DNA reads TGTGCCAGCAGCCCTTCCCCGGACAGGGCTTCCCAGTACTTC. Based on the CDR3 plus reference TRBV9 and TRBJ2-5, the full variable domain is DSGVTQTPKHLITATGQRVTLRCSPRSGDLSVYWYQQSLDQGLQFLIQYYNGEERAKGNILERFSAQQFPDLHSELNLSSLELGDSALYFCASSPSPDRASQYFGPGTRLLVL.

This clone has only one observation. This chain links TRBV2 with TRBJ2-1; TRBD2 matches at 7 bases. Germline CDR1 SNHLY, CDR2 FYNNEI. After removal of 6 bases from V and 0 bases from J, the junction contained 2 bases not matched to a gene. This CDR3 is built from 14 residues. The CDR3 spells CASSGGSSYNEQFF. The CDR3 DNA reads TGTGCCAGCAGCGGGGGGAGCTCCTACAATGAGCAGTTCTTC.